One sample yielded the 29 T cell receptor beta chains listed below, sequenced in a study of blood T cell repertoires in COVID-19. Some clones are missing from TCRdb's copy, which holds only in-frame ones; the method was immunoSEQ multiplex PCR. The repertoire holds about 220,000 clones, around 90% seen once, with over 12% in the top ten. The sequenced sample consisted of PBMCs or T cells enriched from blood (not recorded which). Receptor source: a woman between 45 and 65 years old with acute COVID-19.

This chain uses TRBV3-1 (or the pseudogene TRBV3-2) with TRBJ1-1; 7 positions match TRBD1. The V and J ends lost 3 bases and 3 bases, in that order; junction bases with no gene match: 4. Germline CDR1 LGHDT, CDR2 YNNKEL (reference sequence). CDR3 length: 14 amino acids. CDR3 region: CASSQETGDTEAFF. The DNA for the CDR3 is TGTGCCAGCAGCCAGGAAACAGGGGACACTGAAGCTTTCTTT.

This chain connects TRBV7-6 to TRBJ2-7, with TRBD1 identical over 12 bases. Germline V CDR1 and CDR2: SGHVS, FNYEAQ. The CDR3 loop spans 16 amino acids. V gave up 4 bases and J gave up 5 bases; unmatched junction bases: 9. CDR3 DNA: TGTGCCAGCAGCTCACCCGGGACAGGGGGCATCCACGAGCAGTACTTC. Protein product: CASSSPGTGGIHEQYF. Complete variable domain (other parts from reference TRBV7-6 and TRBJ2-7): GAGVSQSPRYKVTKRGQDVALRCDPISGHVSLYWYRQALGQGPEFLTYFNYEAQQDKSGLPNDRFSAERPEGSISTLTIQRTEQRDSAMYRCASSSPGTGGIHEQYFGPGTRLTVT.

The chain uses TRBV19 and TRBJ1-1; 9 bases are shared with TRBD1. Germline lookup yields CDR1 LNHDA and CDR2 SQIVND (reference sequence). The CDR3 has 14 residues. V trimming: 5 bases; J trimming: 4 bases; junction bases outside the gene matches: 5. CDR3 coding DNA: TGTGCCAGTAGTCCACAGGGGGCCGGCACTGAAGCTTTCTTT. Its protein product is CASSPQGAGTEAFF.

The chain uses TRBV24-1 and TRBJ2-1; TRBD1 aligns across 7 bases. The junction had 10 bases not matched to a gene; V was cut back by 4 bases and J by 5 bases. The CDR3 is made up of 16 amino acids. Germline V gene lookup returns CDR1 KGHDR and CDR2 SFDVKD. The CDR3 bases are TGTGCCACCAGTGACCCGAAGGGGGCAGGCGACAATGAGCAGTTCTTC. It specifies CATSDPKGAGDNEQFF.

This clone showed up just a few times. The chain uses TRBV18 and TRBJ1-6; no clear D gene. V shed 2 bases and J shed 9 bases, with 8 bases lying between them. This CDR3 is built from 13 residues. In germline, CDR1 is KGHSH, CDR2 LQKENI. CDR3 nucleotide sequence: TGTGCCAGCTCACCAGCACATGCTTCACCCCTCCACTTT. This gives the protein CASSPAHASPLHF.

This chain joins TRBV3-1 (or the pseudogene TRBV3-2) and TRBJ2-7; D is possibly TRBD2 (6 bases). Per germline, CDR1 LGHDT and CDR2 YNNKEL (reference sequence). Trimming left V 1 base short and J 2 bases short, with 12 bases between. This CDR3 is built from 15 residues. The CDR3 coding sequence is TGTGCCAGCAGCCAAGGAGTCGCGGGGACCTACGAGCAGTACTTC. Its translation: CASSQGVAGTYEQYF.

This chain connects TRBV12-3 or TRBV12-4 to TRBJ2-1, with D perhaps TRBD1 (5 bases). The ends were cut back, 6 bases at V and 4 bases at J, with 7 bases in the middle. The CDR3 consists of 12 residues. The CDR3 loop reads CASSPGYNEQFF. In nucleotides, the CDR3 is TGTGCCAGCAGCCCAGGGTACAATGAGCAGTTCTTC.

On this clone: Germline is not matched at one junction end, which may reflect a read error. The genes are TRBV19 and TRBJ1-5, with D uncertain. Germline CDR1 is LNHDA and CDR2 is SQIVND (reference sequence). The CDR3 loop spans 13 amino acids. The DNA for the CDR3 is TGCGGGGTCGGGGAATTAAGTAATCAGCCCCAGCATTTT. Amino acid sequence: CGVGELSNQPQHF.

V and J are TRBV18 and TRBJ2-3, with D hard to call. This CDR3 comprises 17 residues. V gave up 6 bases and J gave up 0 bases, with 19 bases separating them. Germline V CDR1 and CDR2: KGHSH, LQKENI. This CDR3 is CASSPRQGRSSTDTQYF. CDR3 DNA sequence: TGTGCCAGCTCCCCTAGGCAAGGAAGATCTAGCACAGATACGCAGTATTTT.

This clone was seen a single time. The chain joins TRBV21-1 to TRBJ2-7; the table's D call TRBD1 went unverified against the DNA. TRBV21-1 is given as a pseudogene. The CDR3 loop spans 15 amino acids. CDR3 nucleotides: TGTGCCAGCAAAAAGGACAGGCAGAGCTCCTACGAGCAGTACTTC. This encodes CASKKDRQSSYEQYF.

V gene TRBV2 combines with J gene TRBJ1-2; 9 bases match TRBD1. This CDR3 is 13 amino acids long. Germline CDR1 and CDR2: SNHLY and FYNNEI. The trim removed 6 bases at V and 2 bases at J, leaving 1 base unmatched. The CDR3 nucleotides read TGTGCCAGCAGAGGACAGGGGAACTATGGCTACACCTTC. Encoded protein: CASRGQGNYGYTF.

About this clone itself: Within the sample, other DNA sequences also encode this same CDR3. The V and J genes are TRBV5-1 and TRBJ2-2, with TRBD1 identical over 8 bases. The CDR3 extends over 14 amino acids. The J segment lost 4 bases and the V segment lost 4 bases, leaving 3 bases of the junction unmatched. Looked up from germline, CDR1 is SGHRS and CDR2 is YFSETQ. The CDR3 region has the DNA TGCGCCAGCAGCCGGGACAGGAGCACCGGGGAGCTGTTTTTT. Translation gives CASSRDRSTGELFF.

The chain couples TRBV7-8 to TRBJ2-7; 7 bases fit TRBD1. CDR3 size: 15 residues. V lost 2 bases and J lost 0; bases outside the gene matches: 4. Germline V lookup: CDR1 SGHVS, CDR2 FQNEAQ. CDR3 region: CASSLTGVPSYEQYF. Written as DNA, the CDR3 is TGTGCCAGCAGCTTAACAGGGGTCCCCTCCTACGAGCAGTACTTC.

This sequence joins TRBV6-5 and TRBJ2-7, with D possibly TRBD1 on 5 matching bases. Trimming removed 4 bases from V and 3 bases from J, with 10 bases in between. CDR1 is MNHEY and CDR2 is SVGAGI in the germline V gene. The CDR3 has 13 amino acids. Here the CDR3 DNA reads TGTGCCAGCAGTTTACAGGTTAGCTACGAGCAGTACTTC. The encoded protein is CASSLQVSYEQYF.

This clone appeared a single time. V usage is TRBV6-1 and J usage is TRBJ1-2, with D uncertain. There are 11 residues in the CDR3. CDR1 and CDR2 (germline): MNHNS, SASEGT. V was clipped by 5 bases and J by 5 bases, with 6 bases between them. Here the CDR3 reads CASSSPYGYTF. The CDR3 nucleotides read TGTGCCAGCAGTTCCCCGTATGGCTACACCTTC.

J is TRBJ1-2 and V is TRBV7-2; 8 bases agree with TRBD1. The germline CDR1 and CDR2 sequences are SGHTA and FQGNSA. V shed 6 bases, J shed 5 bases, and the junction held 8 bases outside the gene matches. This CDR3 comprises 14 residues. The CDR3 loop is CASRPGTGIYGYTF. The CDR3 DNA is TGTGCCAGCAGACCCGGGACAGGCATATATGGCTACACCTTC.

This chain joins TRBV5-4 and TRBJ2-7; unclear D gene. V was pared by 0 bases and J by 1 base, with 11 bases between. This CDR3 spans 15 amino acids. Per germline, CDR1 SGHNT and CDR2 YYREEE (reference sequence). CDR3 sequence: CASSLGIGRSYEQYF. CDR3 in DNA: TGTGCCAGCAGCTTGGGGATTGGCAGGTCCTACGAGCAGTACTTC.

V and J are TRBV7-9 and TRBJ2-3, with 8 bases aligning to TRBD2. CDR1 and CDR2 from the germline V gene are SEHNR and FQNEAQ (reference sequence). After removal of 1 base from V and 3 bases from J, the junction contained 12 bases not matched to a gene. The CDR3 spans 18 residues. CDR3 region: CASSLVGSGRGTTDTQYF. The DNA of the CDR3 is TGTGCCAGCAGCTTAGTGGGGAGCGGGAGAGGGACGACAGATACGCAGTATTTT.

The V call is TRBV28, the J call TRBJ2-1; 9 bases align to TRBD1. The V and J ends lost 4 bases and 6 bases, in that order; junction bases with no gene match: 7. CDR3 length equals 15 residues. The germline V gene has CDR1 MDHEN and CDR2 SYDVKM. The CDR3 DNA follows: TGTGCCAGCAGTTCAACAGGGGGCGTGGTCAATGAGCAGTTCTTC. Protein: CASSSTGGVVNEQFF.

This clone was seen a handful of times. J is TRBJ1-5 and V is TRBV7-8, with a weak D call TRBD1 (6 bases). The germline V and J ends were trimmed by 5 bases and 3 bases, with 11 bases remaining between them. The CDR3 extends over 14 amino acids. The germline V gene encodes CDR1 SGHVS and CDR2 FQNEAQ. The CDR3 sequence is CASSARDNNQPQHF. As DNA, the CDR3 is TGTGCCAGCAGCGCACGGGACAACAATCAGCCCCAGCATTTT.

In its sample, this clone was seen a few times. CDR3 coding DNA: TGCGCCAGCAGCCAAGGAATAGGGCGGGCTAGCGGGAGAAAGGAGCAGTTCTTC. The encoded protein is CASSQGIGRASGRKEQFF. The rearrangement links TRBV4-1 to TRBJ2-1; 10 bases map to TRBD2. Germline CDR1 MGHRA, CDR2 YSYEKL. The V segment lost 1 base and the J segment 10 bases; nucleotides outside the gene matches: 16. CDR3 size: 18 residues.

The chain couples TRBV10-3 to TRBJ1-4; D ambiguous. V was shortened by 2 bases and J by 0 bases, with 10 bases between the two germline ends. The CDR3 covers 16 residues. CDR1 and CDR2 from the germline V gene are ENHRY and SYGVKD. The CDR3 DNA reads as TGTGCCATCAGTGAGGCAGGCTTCGCAACTAATGAAAAACTGTTTTTT. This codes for CAISEAGFATNEKLFF.

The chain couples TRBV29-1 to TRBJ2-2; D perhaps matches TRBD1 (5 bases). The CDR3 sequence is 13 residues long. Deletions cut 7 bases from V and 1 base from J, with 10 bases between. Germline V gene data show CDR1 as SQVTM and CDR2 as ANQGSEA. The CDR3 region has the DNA TGCAGCGCGAGGACATTGAACACCGGGGAGCTGTTTTTT. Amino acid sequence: CSARTLNTGELFF.

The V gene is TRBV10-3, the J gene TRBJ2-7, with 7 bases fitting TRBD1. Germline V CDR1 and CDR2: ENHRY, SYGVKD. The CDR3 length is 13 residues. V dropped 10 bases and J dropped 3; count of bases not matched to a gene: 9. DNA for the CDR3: TGTGCCACCCCCGGGACAGCCGACTACGAGCAGTACTTC. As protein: CATPGTADYEQYF.

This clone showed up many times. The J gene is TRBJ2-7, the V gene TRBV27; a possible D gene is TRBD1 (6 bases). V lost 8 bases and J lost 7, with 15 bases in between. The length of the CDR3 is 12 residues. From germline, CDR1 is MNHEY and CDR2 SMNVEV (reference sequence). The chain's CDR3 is CASRTGHREQYF. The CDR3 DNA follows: TGTGCCAGCCGAACGGGACACAGAGAGCAGTACTTC.

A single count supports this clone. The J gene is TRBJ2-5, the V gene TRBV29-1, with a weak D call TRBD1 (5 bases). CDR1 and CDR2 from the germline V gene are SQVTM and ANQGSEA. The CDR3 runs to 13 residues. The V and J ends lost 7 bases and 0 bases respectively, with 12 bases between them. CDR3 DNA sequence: TGCAGCGCTAGGCAGGGTTACCAAGAGACCCAGTACTTC. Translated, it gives CSARQGYQETQYF. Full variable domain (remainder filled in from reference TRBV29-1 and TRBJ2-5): SAVISQKPSRDICQRGTSLTIQCQVDSQVTMMFWYRQQPGQSLTLIATANQGSEATYESGFVIDKFPISRPNLTFSTLTVSNMSPEDSSIYLCSARQGYQETQYFGPGTRLLVL.

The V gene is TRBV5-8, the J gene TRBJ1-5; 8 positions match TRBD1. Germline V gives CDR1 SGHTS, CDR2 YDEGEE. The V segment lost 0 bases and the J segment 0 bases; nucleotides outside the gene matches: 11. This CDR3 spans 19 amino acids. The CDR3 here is CASSLVGRGPEHSNQPQHF. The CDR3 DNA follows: TGTGCCAGCAGCTTGGTCGGCAGGGGGCCGGAGCATAGCAATCAGCCCCAGCATTTT.

The CDR3 region has the DNA TGTGCCAGCAGCGCTCCACCGCGAGATACGCAGTATTTT. This sequence encodes CASSAPPRDTQYF. This chain uses TRBV9 with TRBJ2-3; no clear D gene. Trimming removed 3 bases at V and 5 bases at J, with 10 bases between. CDR1 is SGDLS, CDR2 YYNGEE, per germline. The CDR3 runs 13 residues.

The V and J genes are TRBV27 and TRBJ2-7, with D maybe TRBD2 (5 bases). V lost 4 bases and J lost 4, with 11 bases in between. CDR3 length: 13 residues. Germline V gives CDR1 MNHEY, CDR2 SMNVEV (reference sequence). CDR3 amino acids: CASSSGNFYEQYF. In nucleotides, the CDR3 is TGTGCCAGCAGTTCCGGGAACTTTTACGAGCAGTACTTC.